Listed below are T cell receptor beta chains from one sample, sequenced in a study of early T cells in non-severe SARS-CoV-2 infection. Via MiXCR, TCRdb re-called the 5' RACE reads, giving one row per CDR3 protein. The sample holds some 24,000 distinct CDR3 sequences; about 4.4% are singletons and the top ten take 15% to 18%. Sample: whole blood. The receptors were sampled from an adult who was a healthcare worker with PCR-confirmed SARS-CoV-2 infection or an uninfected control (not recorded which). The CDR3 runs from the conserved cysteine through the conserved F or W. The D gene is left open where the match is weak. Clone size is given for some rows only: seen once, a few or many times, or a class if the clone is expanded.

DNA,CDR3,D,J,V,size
TGTGCCAGCAGCGGGACAGGGTTCGTGAACACTGAAGCTTTCTTT,CASSGTGFVNTEAFF,TRBD1,TRBJ1-1,TRBV5-4,many
TGTGCCAGCAGCTTGTCCCGACATAGTTTCTACGAGCAGTACTTC,CASSLSRHSFYEQYF,.,TRBJ2-7,TRBV11-2,few
TGCAGCGTCGCCCCGGTTGGCAATGAGCAGTTCTTC,CSVAPVGNEQFF,.,TRBJ2-1,TRBV29-1,.
TGCTCCAGGGAAGCTAACTATGGCTACACCTTC,CSREANYGYTF,.,TRBJ1-2,TRBV20-1,many
TGCAGCGGGAGAGAGGGGGCCGACAGCTACGAGCAGTACTTC,CSGREGADSYEQYF,TRBD1,TRBJ2-7,TRBV29-1,.
TGCGCCAGCAGCTCAGAGGTGGGGAGGAAAGCCTACGAGCAGTACTTC,CASSSEVGRKAYEQYF,.,TRBJ2-7,TRBV5-1,many
TGTGCCAGCAGGGAGGACAGCGGCTACACCTTC,CASREDSGYTF,.,TRBJ1-2,TRBV12-3/TRBV12-4,few
TGCAGTGCTAGTTCCCTAGCGGGGCTCTACGAGCAGTACTTC,CSASSLAGLYEQYF,TRBD2,TRBJ2-7,TRBV20-1,many
TGTGCCAGCAGCAGGACAGAGCTGAACACTGAAGCTTTCTTT,CASSRTELNTEAFF,.,TRBJ1-1,TRBV11-2,many
TGTGCCAGCAGACCCCTTTCCGGGAGATCGAACACCGGGGAGCTGTTTTTT,CASRPLSGRSNTGELFF,.,TRBJ2-2,TRBV7-9,many
TGTGCCAGCAGTTTCGTAGCGGGGAGGGACAGCGAGCAGTACTTC,CASSFVAGRDSEQYF,.,TRBJ2-7,TRBV12-3/TRBV12-4,many
TGCAGCGTGGTCGGGACATCTGGTGAGACCCAGTACTTC,CSVVGTSGETQYF,.,TRBJ2-5,TRBV29-1,many
TGTGCCAGCAGTGACTCGGGGGAGTCCGGCGAGCAGTTCTTC,CASSDSGESGEQFF,.,TRBJ2-1,TRBV6-4,many
TGTGCCAGCAGCCAACATCACGATGAGCAGTTCTTC,CASSQHHDEQFF,.,TRBJ2-1,TRBV3-1,many
TGTGCCTGGAGTGTAAGCTCACCCCTCCACTTT,CAWSVSSPLHF,.,TRBJ1-6,TRBV30,many
TGTGCCAGCAGCCCGACAGGGGAATTGACTGAAGCTTTCTTT,CASSPTGELTEAFF,TRBD1,TRBJ1-1,TRBV3-1,medium-sized
TGTGCCAGCAGTTACCTGAGCAGGGGTTCCACAGATACGCAGTATTTT,CASSYLSRGSTDTQYF,.,TRBJ2-3,TRBV6-5,.
TGTGCCAGCAGCTTATCCTTCGGGGTCGGGAATGAGCAGTTCTTC,CASSLSFGVGNEQFF,.,TRBJ2-1,TRBV7-6,many
TGTGCCAGCAGCCCTATGGGGGGCAAAAACATTCAGTACTTC,CASSPMGGKNIQYF,.,TRBJ2-4,TRBV7-2,many
TGTGCCAGCAGCTTCACAGGGGACACTGAAGCTTTCTTT,CASSFTGDTEAFF,TRBD1,TRBJ1-1,TRBV11-3,.
TGTGCCAGCAGCCGCGACAGGTTAAGGACAGATACGCAGTATTTT,CASSRDRLRTDTQYF,.,TRBJ2-3,TRBV7-2,many
TGTGCCAGCATCCCCGCTCGGGGGGCCAATCAGCCCCAGCATTTT,CASIPARGANQPQHF,.,TRBJ1-5,TRBV28,many